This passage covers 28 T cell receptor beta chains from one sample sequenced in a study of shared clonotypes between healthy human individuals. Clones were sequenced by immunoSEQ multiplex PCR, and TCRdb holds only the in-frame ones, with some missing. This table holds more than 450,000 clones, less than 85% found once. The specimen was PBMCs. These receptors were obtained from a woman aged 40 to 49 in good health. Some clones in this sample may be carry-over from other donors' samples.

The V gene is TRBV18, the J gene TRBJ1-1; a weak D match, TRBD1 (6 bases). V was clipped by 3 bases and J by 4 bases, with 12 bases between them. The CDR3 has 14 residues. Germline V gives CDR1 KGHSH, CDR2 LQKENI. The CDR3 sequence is CASSPDREGTEAFF. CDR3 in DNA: TGTGCCAGCTCACCGGACAGAGAGGGCACTGAAGCTTTCTTT. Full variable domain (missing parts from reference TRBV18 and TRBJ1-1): NAGVMQNPRHLVRRRGQEARLRCSPMKGHSHVYWYRQLPEEGLKFMVYLQKENIIDESGMPKERFSAEFPKEGPSILRIQQVVRGDSAAYFCASSPDREGTEAFFGQGTRLTVV.

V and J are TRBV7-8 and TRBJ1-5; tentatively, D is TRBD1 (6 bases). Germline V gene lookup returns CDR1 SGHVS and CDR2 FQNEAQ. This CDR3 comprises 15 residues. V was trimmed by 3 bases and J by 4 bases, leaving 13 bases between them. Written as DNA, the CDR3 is TGTGCCAGCAGCTTTGATACAGGGACGAATCAGCCCCAGCATTTT. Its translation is CASSFDTGTNQPQHF.

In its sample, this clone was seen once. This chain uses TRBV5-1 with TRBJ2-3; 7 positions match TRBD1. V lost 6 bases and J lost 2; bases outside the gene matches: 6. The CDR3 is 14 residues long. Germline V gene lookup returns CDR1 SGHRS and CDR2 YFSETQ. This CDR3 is CASTETGSTDTQYF. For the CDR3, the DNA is TGCGCCAGCACCGAGACAGGGTCCACAGATACGCAGTATTTT. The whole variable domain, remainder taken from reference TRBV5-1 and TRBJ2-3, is KAGVTQTPRYLIKTRGQQVTLSCSPISGHRSVSWYQQTPGQGLQFLFEYFSETQRNKGNFPGRFSGRQFSNSRSEMNVSTLELGDSALYLCASTETGSTDTQYFGPGTRLTVL.

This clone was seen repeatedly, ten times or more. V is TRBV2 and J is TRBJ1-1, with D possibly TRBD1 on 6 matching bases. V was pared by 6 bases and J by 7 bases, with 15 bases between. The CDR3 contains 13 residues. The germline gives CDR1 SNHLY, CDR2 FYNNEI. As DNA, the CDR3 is TGTGCCAGCAGCCTCCCCCAGGGGAGTGAAGCTTTCTTT. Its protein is CASSLPQGSEAFF.

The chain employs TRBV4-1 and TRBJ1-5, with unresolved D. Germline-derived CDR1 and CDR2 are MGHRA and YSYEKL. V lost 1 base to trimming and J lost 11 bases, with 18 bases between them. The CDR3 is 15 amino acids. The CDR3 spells CASSQVYKDQSAQHF. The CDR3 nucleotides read TGCGCCAGCAGCCAAGTTTATAAGGACCAATCAGCCCAGCATTTT.

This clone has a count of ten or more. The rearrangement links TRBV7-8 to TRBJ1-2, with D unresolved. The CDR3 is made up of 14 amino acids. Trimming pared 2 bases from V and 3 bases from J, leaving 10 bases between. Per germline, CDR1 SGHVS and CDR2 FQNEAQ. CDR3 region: CASSLKRSDYGYTF. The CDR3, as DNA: TGTGCCAGCAGCTTAAAAAGGAGTGACTATGGCTACACCTTC.

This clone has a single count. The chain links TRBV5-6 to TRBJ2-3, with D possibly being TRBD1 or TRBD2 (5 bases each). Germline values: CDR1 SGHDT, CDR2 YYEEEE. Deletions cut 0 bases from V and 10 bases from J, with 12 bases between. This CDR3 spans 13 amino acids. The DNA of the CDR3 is TGTGCCAGCAGCTTGGCTGGGGGAGTGGCGCAGTATTTT. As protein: CASSLAGGVAQYF.

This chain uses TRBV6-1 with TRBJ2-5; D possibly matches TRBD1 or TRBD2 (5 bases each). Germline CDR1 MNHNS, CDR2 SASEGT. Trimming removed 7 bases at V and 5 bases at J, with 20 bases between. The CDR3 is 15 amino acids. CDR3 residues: CASIPNSGGLETQYF. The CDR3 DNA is TGTGCCAGCATTCCGAATAGTGGGGGTCTCGAGACCCAGTACTTC.

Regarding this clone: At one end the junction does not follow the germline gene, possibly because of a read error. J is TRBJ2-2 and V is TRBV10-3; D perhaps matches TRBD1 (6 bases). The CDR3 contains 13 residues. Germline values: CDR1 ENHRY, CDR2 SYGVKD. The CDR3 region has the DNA TGTGCCATAAGTGATACAGGGCCCGGGGAGCTGTTTTTT. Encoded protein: CAISDTGPGELFF.

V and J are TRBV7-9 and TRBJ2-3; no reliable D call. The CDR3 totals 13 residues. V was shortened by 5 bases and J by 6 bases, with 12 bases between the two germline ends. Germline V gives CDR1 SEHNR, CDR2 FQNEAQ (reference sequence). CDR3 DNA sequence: TGTGCCAGCAGCATCGGATCACCGGATACGCAGTATTTT. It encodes CASSIGSPDTQYF.

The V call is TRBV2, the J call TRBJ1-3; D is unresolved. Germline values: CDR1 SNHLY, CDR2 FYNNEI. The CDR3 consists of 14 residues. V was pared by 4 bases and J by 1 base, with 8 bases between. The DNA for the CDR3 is TGTGCCAGCAGTGCTCTACGATCTGGAAACACCATATATTTT. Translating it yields CASSALRSGNTIYF.

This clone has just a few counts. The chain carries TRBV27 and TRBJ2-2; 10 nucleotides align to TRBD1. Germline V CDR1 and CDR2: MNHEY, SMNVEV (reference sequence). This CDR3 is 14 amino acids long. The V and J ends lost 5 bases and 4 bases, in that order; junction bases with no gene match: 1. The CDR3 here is CASSRTGGTGELFF. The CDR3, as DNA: TGTGCCAGCAGTAGGACAGGGGGCACCGGGGAGCTGTTTTTT.

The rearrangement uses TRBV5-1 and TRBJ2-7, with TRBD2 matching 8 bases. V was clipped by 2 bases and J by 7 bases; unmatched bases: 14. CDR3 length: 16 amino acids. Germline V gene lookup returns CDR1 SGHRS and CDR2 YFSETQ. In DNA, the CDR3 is TGCGCCAGCAGCTTCTACTTAGCGGGACGAAATACGGAGCAGTACTTC. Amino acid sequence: CASSFYLAGRNTEQYF.

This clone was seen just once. DNA for the CDR3: TGTGCCAGCAGCTTAAGTAGAACTGCTGGGAACACTGAAGCTTTCTTT. Its protein product is CASSLSRTAGNTEAFF. This chain uses TRBV7-8 with TRBJ1-1; no clear D gene. Germline CDR1 reads SGHVS; CDR2 reads FQNEAQ. V was shortened by 2 bases and J by 1 base, with 14 bases between the two germline ends. The CDR3 length is 16 residues.

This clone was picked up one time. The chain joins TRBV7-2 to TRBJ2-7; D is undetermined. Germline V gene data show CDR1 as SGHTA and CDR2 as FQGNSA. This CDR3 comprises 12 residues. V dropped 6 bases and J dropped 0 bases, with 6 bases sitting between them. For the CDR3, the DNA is TGTGCCAGCAGGGCTAGCTCCTACGAGCAGTACTTC. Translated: CASRASSYEQYF.

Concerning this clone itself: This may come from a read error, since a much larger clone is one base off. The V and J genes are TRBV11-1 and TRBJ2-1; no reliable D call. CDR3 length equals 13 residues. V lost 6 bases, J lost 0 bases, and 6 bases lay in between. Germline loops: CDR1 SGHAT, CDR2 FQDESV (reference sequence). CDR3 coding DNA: TGTGCCAGCAGTGATAGCTCCTACAATGAGCAGTTCTTC. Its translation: CASSDSSYNEQFF.

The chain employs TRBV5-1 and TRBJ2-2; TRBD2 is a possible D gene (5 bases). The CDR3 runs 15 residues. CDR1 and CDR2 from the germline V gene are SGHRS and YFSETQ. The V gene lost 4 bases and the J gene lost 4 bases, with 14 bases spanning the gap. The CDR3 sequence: CASSKLASATGELFF. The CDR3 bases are TGCGCCAGCAGCAAGCTAGCTTCGGCCACCGGGGAGCTGTTTTTT.

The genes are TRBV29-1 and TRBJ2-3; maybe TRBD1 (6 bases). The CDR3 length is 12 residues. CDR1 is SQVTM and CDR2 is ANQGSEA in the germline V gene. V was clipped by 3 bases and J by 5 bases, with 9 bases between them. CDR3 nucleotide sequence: TGCAGCGTTGACAGGGACATAGATACGCAGTATTTT. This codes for CSVDRDIDTQYF.

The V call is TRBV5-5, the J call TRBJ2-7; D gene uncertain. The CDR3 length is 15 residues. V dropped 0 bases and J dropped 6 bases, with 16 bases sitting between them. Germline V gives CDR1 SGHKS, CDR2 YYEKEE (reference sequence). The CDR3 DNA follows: TGTGCCAGCAGCTTGGGGGTAGGGTTAGCCCCCGAGCAGTACTTC. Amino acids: CASSLGVGLAPEQYF.

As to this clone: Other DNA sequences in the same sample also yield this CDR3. This CDR3 is CAIRDSSNQPQHF. As DNA, the CDR3 is TGTGCCATCAGGGACAGTAGCAATCAGCCCCAGCATTTT. This sequence joins TRBV10-3 and TRBJ1-5; D is perhaps TRBD1 (6 bases). In germline, CDR1 is ENHRY, CDR2 SYGVKD. The CDR3 consists of 13 residues. Trimming took off 6 bases at V and 0 bases at J, with 6 bases between the two ends.

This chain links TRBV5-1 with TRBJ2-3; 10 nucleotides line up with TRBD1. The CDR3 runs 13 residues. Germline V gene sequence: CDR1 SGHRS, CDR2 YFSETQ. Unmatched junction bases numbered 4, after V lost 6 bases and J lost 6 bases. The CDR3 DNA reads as TGCGCCAGCACCGGACAGGGGGGTGATACGCAGTATTTT. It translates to CASTGQGGDTQYF.

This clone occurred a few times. In DNA form, the CDR3 reads TGTGCCAGCAGCACCACTGACACAGGGGCCGGGGAGCTGTTTTTT. Protein product: CASSTTDTGAGELFF. This chain connects TRBV14 to TRBJ2-2; 7 bases agree with TRBD1. Trimming took 5 bases from V and 6 from J; bases not matched to a gene: 9. The CDR3 runs to 15 residues. The V gene's germline CDR1 is SGHDN and CDR2 FVKESK.

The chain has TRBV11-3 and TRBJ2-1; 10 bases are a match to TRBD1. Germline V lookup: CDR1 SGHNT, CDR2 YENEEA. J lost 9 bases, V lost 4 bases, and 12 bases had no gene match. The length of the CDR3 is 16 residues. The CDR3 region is CASSSRGDRGSVEQFF. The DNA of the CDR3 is TGTGCCAGCAGCTCAAGGGGGGACAGGGGAAGTGTTGAGCAGTTCTTC.

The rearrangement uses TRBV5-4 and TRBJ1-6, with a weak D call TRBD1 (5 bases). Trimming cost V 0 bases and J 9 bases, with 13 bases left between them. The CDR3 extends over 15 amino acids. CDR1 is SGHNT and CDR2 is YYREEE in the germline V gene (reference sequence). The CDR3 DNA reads TGTGCCAGCAGCTTGGACGGGGGGAGCGGTTCACCCCTCCACTTT. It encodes CASSLDGGSGSPLHF.

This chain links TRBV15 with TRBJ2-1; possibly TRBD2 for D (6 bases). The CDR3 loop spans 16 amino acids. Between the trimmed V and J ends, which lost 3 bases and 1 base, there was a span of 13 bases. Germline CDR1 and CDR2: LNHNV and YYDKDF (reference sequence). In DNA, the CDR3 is TGTGCCACCAGCAGGGGGGGACGCCCATCCTACAATGAGCAGTTCTTC. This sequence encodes CATSRGGRPSYNEQFF.

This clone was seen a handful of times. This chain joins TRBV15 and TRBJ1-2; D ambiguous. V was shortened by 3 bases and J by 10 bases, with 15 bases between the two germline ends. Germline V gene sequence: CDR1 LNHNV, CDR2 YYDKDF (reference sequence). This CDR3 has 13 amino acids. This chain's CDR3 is CATSSGRISLYTF. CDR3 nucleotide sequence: TGTGCCACCAGCAGCGGAAGGATATCCCTCTACACCTTC.

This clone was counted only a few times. The CDR3 protein is CASSLPGQWSEAFF. The CDR3 DNA reads TGTGCCAGCAGTTTACCGGGACAATGGTCTGAAGCTTTCTTT. J is TRBJ1-1 and V is TRBV28; TRBD1 might be the D (6 bases). V lost 2 bases and J lost 6, with 13 bases in between. CDR1 and CDR2 from the germline V gene are MDHEN and SYDVKM. The CDR3 consists of 14 residues.

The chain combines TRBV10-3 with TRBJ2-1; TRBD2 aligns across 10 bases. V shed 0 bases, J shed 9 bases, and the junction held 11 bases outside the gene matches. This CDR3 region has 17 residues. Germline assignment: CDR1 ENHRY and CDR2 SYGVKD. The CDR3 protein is CAISESGLSSGSGEQFF. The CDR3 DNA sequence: TGTGCCATCAGTGAGTCGGGCTTGTCTAGCGGGAGCGGTGAGCAGTTCTTC.